Listed below are T cell receptor beta chains from one sample, sequenced in a study of OX40 agonist ivuxolimab in advanced cancers. The protocol was immunoSEQ multiplex PCR, while the TCRdb copy is restricted to in-frame clones and leaves out a portion. The sample includes 55,000 to 60,000 clones, roughly 88% seen only once; the top ten take 3% to 3.5%. The sequences come from CD4+ or CD8+ T cells sorted from blood, collected in a trial of the OX40 agonist ivuxolimab. All receptors derive from an adult with an advanced solid tumor such as melanoma, head and neck, liver or kidney cancer. The CDR3 runs from the conserved cysteine through the conserved F or W. A D gene is named only where the DNA matches it firmly. Clone size appears in some rows only: once, few, many, or a class for an expanded clone.

j_call v_call clone_size d_call cdr3_nt cdr3_aa
TRBJ2-2 TRBV6-6 NA NA TGTGCCAGCAGCCTCAGGCCCGGGGAGCTGTTTTTT CASSLRPGELFF
TRBJ1-1 TRBV5-1 NA TRBD1 TGCGCCAGCAGCTTCACCGGGACAGTGTTAACTGAAGCTTTCTTT CASSFTGTVLTEAFF
TRBJ1-2 TRBV6-1 NA NA TGTGCCAGTACGACGGAGTATGGCTACACCTTC CASTTEYGYTF
TRBJ1-5 TRBV6-6 NA NA TGTGCCAGCAGTATCACAACGTCGGGTCAGCCCCAGCATTTT CASSITTSGQPQHF
TRBJ2-5 TRBV7-2 NA TRBD1 TGTGCCAGCAGCTTAATGTCGGGACAGCAAGAGACCCAGTACTTC CASSLMSGQQETQYF
TRBJ2-7 TRBV5-1 once NA TGCGCCAGCAGCGCCAACTCCTACGAGCAGTACTTC CASSANSYEQYF
TRBJ2-1 TRBV2 NA NA TGTGCCAGCAGCCAAGAGACACACTACAATGAGCAGTTCTTC CASSQETHYNEQFF
TRBJ2-7 TRBV5-1 NA TRBD2 TGCGCCAGCAGCTTAGTGACTAGCGGGCCTCAGGGCGAGCAGTACTTC CASSLVTSGPQGEQYF
TRBJ2-1 TRBV5-5 NA NA TGTGCCAGCAGCCATACTTACAACACATACTCCTACAATGAGCAGTTCTTC CASSHTYNTYSYNEQFF
TRBJ2-7 TRBV28 NA TRBD1 TGTGCCAGCACCACTCCCACAGGGGGGAGCTCCTACGAGCAGTACTTC CASTTPTGGSSYEQYF
TRBJ1-2 TRBV7-9 NA NA TGTGCCAGCAGCCCAGGGACGGGCGAGGGTTACACCTTC CASSPGTGEGYTF
TRBJ2-3 TRBV4-1 NA TRBD2 TGCGCCAGCAGCCAAGAATTCACGACTAGCGGTAATACGCAGTATTTT CASSQEFTTSGNTQYF